The 10 T cell receptor beta chains given below trace back to one sample, sequenced in a study of T cell changes during pregnancy in multiple sclerosis. TCRdb's table, derived via immunoSEQ multiplex PCR, lists solely in-frame clones and lacks some. The sample has about 40,000 clones; 92% are singletons. The input for sequencing was CD8+ T cells from peripheral blood mononuclear cells, taken in the first trimester of pregnancy. The receptors stem from a female donor with multiple sclerosis, enrolled in a pregnancy study.

The rearrangement uses TRBV9 and TRBJ1-1; D possibly corresponds to TRBD1 (5 bases). The germline V gene has CDR1 SGDLS and CDR2 YYNGEE. V shed 0 bases and J shed 6 bases, with 6 bases lying between them. This CDR3 spans 12 amino acids. The DNA of the CDR3 is TGTGCCAGCAGCGTAGTGACAGCTGAAGCTTTCTTT. It translates to CASSVVTAEAFF.

This chain uses TRBV6-6 with TRBJ2-5; D perhaps matches TRBD2 (5 bases). The CDR3 consists of 15 residues. Per the germline V gene, CDR1 is MNHNY and CDR2 is SVGAGI (reference sequence). Trimming shortened V by 7 bases and J by 2 bases, and 17 bases separated the two germline ends. This chain's CDR3 is CASKKLDFTQETQYF. Written as DNA, the CDR3 is TGTGCCAGCAAAAAACTGGACTTCACACAAGAGACCCAGTACTTC.

This chain connects TRBV2 to TRBJ1-5, with D unresolved. Trimming took 7 bases from V and 0 from J, leaving 7 bases between them. The CDR3 is 13 amino acids. Looked up from germline, CDR1 is SNHLY and CDR2 is FYNNEI. The CDR3 protein is CASIDNSNQPQHF. The CDR3 region has the DNA TGTGCCAGCATCGACAATAGCAATCAGCCCCAGCATTTT.

This clone was counted a single time. The genes are TRBV19 and TRBJ2-3, with TRBD2 identical over 7 bases. V trimming: 5 bases; J trimming: 0 bases; junction bases outside the gene matches: 5. This CDR3 has 15 residues. CDR1 LNHDA and CDR2 SQIVND come from the germline V gene (reference sequence). CDR3 protein: CASSEASGSTDTQYF. CDR3 sequence (DNA): TGTGCCAGTAGTGAGGCTAGCGGAAGCACAGATACGCAGTATTTT.

The chain employs TRBV18 and TRBJ1-5, with TRBD1 matching 8 bases. With 5 bases clipped from V and 9 bases from J, the junction kept 18 bases outside the gene matches. This CDR3 is 17 amino acids long. The germline V gene encodes CDR1 KGHSH and CDR2 LQKENI. CDR3 region: CASSTRSGQVPRWPQHF. CDR3 DNA: TGTGCCAGCTCAACAAGATCGGGACAGGTACCTAGATGGCCCCAGCATTTT.

V gene TRBV11-2 combines with J gene TRBJ2-7; TRBD1 aligns across 7 bases. Germline lookup yields CDR1 SGHAT and CDR2 FQNNGV. The CDR3 loop spans 14 amino acids. V shed 4 bases and J 6 bases; nucleotides not matched to a gene: 9. This CDR3 reads CASSWDSGLSEQYF. CDR3 bases: TGTGCCAGCAGCTGGGACAGTGGGCTTTCCGAGCAGTACTTC.

The V gene is TRBV5-1, the J gene TRBJ2-2; the D gene is possibly TRBD1 (5 bases). In germline, CDR1 is SGHRS, CDR2 YFSETQ. The CDR3 is 13 amino acids. V lost 2 bases and J lost 4, with 6 bases in between. The CDR3 region is CASSFRGTGELFF. CDR3 DNA sequence: TGCGCCAGCAGCTTTAGGGGCACCGGGGAGCTGTTTTTT.

This clone was seen only a few times. The chain carries TRBV29-1 and TRBJ1-1; D unclear. The germline V and J ends were trimmed by 4 bases and 1 base, with 7 bases remaining between them. There are 12 residues in the CDR3. Per germline, CDR1 SQVTM and CDR2 ANQGSEA. The CDR3 DNA reads as TGCAGCGTTGGTCTAGGGAACACTGAAGCTTTCTTT. Translated: CSVGLGNTEAFF.

The J gene is TRBJ1-2, the V gene TRBV6-5, with 7 bases identical to TRBD1. This CDR3 has 15 amino acids. V shed 4 bases, J shed 2 bases, and the junction held 7 bases outside the gene matches. Looked up from germline, CDR1 is MNHEY and CDR2 is SVGAGI. The CDR3 is CASSSGTAINYGYTF. The CDR3, as DNA: TGTGCCAGCAGTTCAGGGACAGCAATCAACTATGGCTACACCTTC.

In its sample, this clone was seen a few times. V and J are TRBV2 and TRBJ1-2; D possibly corresponds to TRBD1 (6 bases). Between the trimmed V and J ends, which lost 2 bases and 4 bases, there was a span of 8 bases. This CDR3 contains 13 residues. Germline V gives CDR1 SNHLY, CDR2 FYNNEI. In DNA form, the CDR3 reads TGTGCCAGCAGTGAAATGGACAGCTATGGCTACACCTTC. Amino acid sequence: CASSEMDSYGYTF. The full variable domain, with the rest looked up from reference TRBV2 and TRBJ1-2, is EPEVTQTPSHQVTQMGQEVILRCVPISNHLYFYWYRQILGQKVEFLVSFYNNEISEKSEIFDDQFSVERPDGSNFTLKIRSTKLEDSAMYFCASSEMDSYGYTFGSGTRLTVV.